The TCR beta chain under discussion was sequenced for a study of patients and donors after allogeneic stem cell transplantation. CDR3 length: 15 residues. This clonotype was counted ten times or more. The germline gene is not matched at one end of the junction; a read error may be the cause. Each CDR3 protein is one row after TCRdb ran MiXCR on the RT-PCR reads. Among 28,000 or so distinct CDR3 sequences listed, about 6.5% were seen once. Input material: blood, either unsorted or a sorted T cell fraction (not recorded which). The sequence was collected from a human donor who was either an allogeneic HSCT recipient or a stem cell or donor lymphocyte infusion donor (not recorded which). It is not recorded whose cells these are; they may come from a transplant donor. The chain couples TRBV12-3 or TRBV12-4 to TRBJ2-2; D remains unclear. CDR3 sequence reads: CASSFRIANTGELFF. CDR3 coding DNA: TGCGCCAGCAGTTTTCGGATCGCGAACACCGGGGAGCTGTTTTTT.